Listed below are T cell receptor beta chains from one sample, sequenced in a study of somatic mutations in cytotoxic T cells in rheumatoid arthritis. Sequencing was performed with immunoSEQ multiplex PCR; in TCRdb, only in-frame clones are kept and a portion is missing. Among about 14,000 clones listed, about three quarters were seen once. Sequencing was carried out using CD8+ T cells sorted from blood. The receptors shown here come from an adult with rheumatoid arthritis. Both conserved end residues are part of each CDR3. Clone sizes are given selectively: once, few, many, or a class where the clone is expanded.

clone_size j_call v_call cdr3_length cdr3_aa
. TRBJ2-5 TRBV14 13 CASSRWGGETQYF
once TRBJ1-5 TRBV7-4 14 CASSSPTGGQPQHF
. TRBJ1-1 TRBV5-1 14 CASSLGRTNTEAFF
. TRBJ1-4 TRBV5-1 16 CASSLERGGEDEKLFF
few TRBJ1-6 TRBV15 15 CATSRVRGLGSPLHF
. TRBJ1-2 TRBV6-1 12 CASTLGVYGYTF
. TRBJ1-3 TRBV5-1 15 CASSLAGVAGNTIYF
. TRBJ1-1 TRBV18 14 CASSLSSTGSEAFF
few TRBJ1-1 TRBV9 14 CASSVFGQGGEAFF
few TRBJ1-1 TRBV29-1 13 CSVEVGLNTEAFF
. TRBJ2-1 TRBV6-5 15 CASRPAGQAYNEQFF
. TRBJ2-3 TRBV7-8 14 CATLRAWGSDTQYF
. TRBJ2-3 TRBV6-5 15 CASSSRGGLGDTQYF
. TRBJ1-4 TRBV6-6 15 CASSPPGRENEKLFF
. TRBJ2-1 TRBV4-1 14 CASSGTRVRDEQFF
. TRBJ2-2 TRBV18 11 CASSPAGELFF
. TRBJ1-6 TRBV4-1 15 CASSQGTGHNSPLHF
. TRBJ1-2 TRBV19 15 CASRVGGQGWDGYTF
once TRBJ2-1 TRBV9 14 CASSLGGANNEQFF
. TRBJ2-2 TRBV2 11 CASRGGGELFF
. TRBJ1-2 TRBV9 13 CASSFTADYGYTF
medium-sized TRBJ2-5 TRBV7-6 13 CASSSRGPKTQYF
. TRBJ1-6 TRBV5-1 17 CASSLAPGGLTNSPLHF
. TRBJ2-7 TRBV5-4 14 CASRLDPGFDEQYF
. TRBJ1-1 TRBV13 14 CASSPGQGMSEAFF
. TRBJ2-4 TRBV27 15 CASSSIGGRVDIQYF
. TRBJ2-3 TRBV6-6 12 CASSYAQDTQYF
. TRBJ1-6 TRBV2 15 CASSKRGSYNSPLHF
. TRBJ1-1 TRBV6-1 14 CATSTGRTGTEAFF
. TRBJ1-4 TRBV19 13 CASNRDQHEKLFF
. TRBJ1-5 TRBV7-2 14 CASSLNWGWQPQHF
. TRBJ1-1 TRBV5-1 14 CASSGGQGIPEAFF
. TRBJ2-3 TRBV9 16 CASSVSAGGSSDTQYF
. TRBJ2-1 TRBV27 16 CASTLHGIAGYNEQFF
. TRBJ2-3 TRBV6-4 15 CASSATGGASDTQYF
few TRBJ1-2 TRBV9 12 CASSVGIYGYTF
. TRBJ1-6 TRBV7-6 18 CASSLASPGNFYNSPLHF